The sequence of this T cell receptor beta chain was determined in a study of blood T cell repertoires in COVID-19. Study at large: The cDNA or gDNA used as material had been derived from T cells, B-cell-depleted T cells, or PBMCs.

The CDR3 is 16 residues long. Looked up from germline, CDR1 is KGHSH and CDR2 is LQKENI. V lost 0 bases and J lost 4; bases outside the gene matches: 6. TCRdb keeps only in-frame clones here, not all; method: immunoSEQ multiplex PCR. The sample includes 300,000 to 400,000 clones, 90% of them seen just once. Everyone who took part was roughly 18 to 89 years old, and they came from 20 to 25 US areas. Cohorts were assigned according to the clinical history that participants reported. The receptor comes from a man between 60 and 70 years old who had recovered from COVID-19. This chain connects TRBV18 to TRBJ2-3, with 8 bases lining up with TRBD2. Sequencing was done on a sample of PBMCs or T cells enriched from blood (not recorded which). The CDR3 here is CASSPPSAGGADTQYF. DNA for the CDR3: TGTGCCAGCTCACCACCGAGCGCGGGAGGCGCAGATACGCAGTATTTT.